Presented here are 5 T cell receptor beta chains from one specimen sequenced in a study of T cell responses to AZD1222 COVID-19 vaccine. The data were produced by immunoSEQ multiplex PCR, yet TCRdb's version contains in-frame clones alone and is incomplete. The table records roughly 120,000 clones, 81% of them present only once. Specimen: peripheral blood, collected on day 0 of AZD1222 vaccination. Receptors originate from an adult in good health.

The chain uses TRBV7-9 and TRBJ2-7, with 8 positions matching TRBD2. V dropped 0 bases and J dropped 3; count of bases not matched to a gene: 7. Per the germline V gene, CDR1 is SEHNR and CDR2 is FQNEAQ (reference sequence). The length of the CDR3 is 16 residues. CDR3 residues: CASSLALSGSDYEQYF. The CDR3 DNA reads as TGTGCCAGCAGCTTAGCGCTAAGCGGGAGCGACTACGAGCAGTACTTC.

The CDR3 loop is CASSYSAREAFF. CDR3 coding DNA: TGTGCCAGCAGTTACTCGGCACGAGAAGCTTTCTTT. This chain uses TRBV6-5 with TRBJ1-1; D unresolved. Trimming left V 0 bases short and J 8 bases short, with 7 bases between. Germline V gene data show CDR1 as MNHEY and CDR2 as SVGAGI. CDR3 length: 12 residues.

The gene calls are TRBV25-1 and TRBJ2-7, with D possibly being TRBD1 (5 bases). CDR3 length: 13 residues. Germline CDR1 and CDR2: MGHDK and SYGVNS. Trimming removed 6 bases from V and 3 bases from J, with 12 bases in between. The CDR3 spells CASSMDNFYEQYF. The CDR3 DNA is TGTGCCAGCAGCATGGACAATTTCTACGAGCAGTACTTC.

The rearrangement uses TRBV4-3 and TRBJ1-2, with D possibly being TRBD1 (6 bases). The CDR3 loop spans 13 amino acids. The V gene lost 5 bases and the J gene lost 1 base, with 8 bases spanning the gap. CDR1 LGHNA and CDR2 YSLEER come from the germline V gene. In nucleotides, the CDR3 is TGCGCCAGCAGCTACAGGGTTAACTATGGCTACACCTTC. Amino acids: CASSYRVNYGYTF.

The rearrangement uses TRBV3-1 (or the pseudogene TRBV3-2) and TRBJ2-3; a possible D gene is TRBD1 (6 bases). CDR1 and CDR2 (germline): LGHDT, YNNKEL (reference sequence). The CDR3 sequence is 15 residues long. Trimming shortened V by 1 base and J by 5 bases, and 13 bases separated the two germline ends. The CDR3: CASSQGDKPRDTQYF. CDR3 in DNA: TGTGCCAGCAGCCAAGGGGACAAACCAAGAGATACGCAGTATTTT.